Given below is one T cell receptor (beta chain) in context. Antigen: not known. This CDR3 comprises 14 residues. This sample is part of a study of neurological immune-mediated disorders. Over 170 million TCR-beta sequences from 15-18 subjects were obtained in each sequencing run. TCRdb itself ran the 5' RACE reads through MiXCR, one entry per CDR3 protein. The data show over 25,000 distinct CDR3 sequences, about 12% seen once. The unsorted libraries originated from 2 million PBMCs that had been stored at -80 C. General observations from the study: The greatest degree of TCR clonal expansion was observed in HTLV-1-associated myelopathy, with the lowest in multiple sclerosis, below that of healthy controls.

Input material: PBMCs. The chain carries TRBV21-1 and TRBJ2-5; the table's D call TRBD1 went unverified against the DNA. TRBV21-1 is assigned pseudogene status. This clonotype was obtained from a woman aged 55 to 70 in good health. The CDR3 bases are TGTGCCAGCAGCAATCGTGACAGAAAAGAGACCCAGTACTTC. This gives the protein CASSNRDRKETQYF.